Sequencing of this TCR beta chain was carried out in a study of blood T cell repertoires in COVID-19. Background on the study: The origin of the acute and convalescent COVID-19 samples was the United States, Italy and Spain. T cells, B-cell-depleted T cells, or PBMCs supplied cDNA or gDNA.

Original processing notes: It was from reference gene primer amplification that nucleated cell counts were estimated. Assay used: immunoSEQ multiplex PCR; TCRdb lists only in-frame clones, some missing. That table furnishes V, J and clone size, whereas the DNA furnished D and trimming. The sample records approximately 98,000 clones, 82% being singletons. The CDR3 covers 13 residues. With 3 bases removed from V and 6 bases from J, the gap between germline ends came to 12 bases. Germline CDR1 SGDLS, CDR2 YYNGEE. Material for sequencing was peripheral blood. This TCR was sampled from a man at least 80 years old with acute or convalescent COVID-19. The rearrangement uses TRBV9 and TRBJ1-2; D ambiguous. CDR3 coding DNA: TGTGCCAGCAGCGACCGGGGAGGCCATGGCTACACCTTC. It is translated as CASSDRGGHGYTF. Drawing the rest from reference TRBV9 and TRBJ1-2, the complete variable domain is DSGVTQTPKHLITATGQRVTLRCSPRSGDLSVYWYQQSLDQGLQFLIQYYNGEERAKGNILERFSAQQFPDLHSELNLSSLELGDSALYFCASSDRGGHGYTFGSGTRLTVV.